One and the same sample provided the 10 T cell receptor beta chains below, sequenced in a study of cytomegalovirus exposure and HLA in healthy donors. The PCR made use of 60 Vbeta and 13 Jbeta primers. The table came from immunoSEQ multiplex PCR; TCRdb's copy has only in-frame clones and leaves some out. This table has 150,000 to 200,000 clones, about three quarters appearing once. Sequenced input: PBMCs. These receptors all come from a middle-aged woman in good health and CMV-seronegative.

The V and J genes are TRBV7-8 and TRBJ1-1, with TRBD1 as a possible D gene (5 bases). The CDR3 is 15 residues long. Looked up from germline, CDR1 is SGHVS and CDR2 is FQNEAQ. Trimming removed 1 base at V and 3 bases at J, with 12 bases between. The CDR3 DNA follows: TGTGCCAGCAGCTTAGTCGCCGGGGGGTACACTGAAGCTTTCTTT. This translates into CASSLVAGGYTEAFF.

This chain uses TRBV27 with TRBJ2-4; D remains unclear. CDR1 and CDR2 (germline): MNHEY, SMNVEV (reference sequence). V lost 3 bases to trimming and J lost 0 bases, with 9 bases between them. The CDR3 runs to 15 residues. The CDR3 region has the DNA TGTGCCAGCAGTTTCAGTACCTTAGCCAAAAACATTCAGTACTTC. Amino acid sequence: CASSFSTLAKNIQYF.

The rearrangement joins TRBV27 to TRBJ2-7, with a tentative D call TRBD1 (5 bases). Trimming took off 2 bases at V and 4 bases at J, with 12 bases between the two ends. Per germline, CDR1 MNHEY and CDR2 SMNVEV (reference sequence). The length of the CDR3 is 14 residues. CDR3 sequence (DNA): TGTGCCAGCAGTTTAACAGGCAGGGTGTACGAGCAGTACTTC. It translates to CASSLTGRVYEQYF.

V and J are TRBV28 and TRBJ2-7; maybe TRBD2 (6 bases). Germline CDR1 MDHEN, CDR2 SYDVKM. This CDR3 is 15 amino acids long. V lost 3 bases and J lost 6, with 18 bases in between. The CDR3 nucleotides are TGTGCCAGCAGTTTCGCCTCCCCGCGGGGCTCCGAGCAGTACTTC. This codes for CASSFASPRGSEQYF.

This clone turned up a few times. V gene TRBV18 combines with J gene TRBJ1-1; 11 bases map to TRBD1. Germline loops: CDR1 KGHSH, CDR2 LQKENI. The CDR3 length is 16 residues. V lost 4 bases to trimming and J lost 0 bases; unmatched junction nucleotides: 4. Here the CDR3 DNA reads TGTGCCAGCTCACAGGGACAGGGGGACATGAACACTGAAGCTTTCTTT. This translates into CASSQGQGDMNTEAFF.

The chain is built from TRBV4-2 and TRBJ1-1; 9 bases line up with TRBD1. The CDR3 length is 16 residues. Germline V gives CDR1 LGHNA, CDR2 YNFKEQ. V lost 5 bases, J lost 0 bases, and 7 bases stayed unmatched. The CDR3 sequence: CASSYADRGLNTEAFF. In nucleotides, the CDR3 is TGTGCCAGCAGCTATGCGGACAGGGGATTGAACACTGAAGCTTTCTTT.

The chain uses TRBV4-2 and TRBJ2-2; D remains ambiguous. The V gene lost 8 bases and the J gene lost 4 bases, with 11 bases spanning the gap. The CDR3 has 13 amino acids. Germline lookup yields CDR1 LGHNA and CDR2 YNFKEQ. CDR3 sequence (DNA): TGTGCCAGCCTCGCGGTACCCACCGGGGAGCTGTTTTTT. It is translated as CASLAVPTGELFF.

The chain employs TRBV6-5 and TRBJ1-5; a possible D gene is TRBD1 (6 bases). This CDR3 contains 14 residues. Germline CDR1 and CDR2: MNHEY and SVGAGI. Trimming stripped 6 bases from V and 3 bases from J, with 12 bases between. The CDR3 loop is CASSPRGNNQPQHF. CDR3 DNA: TGTGCCAGCAGCCCGAGGGGGAACAATCAGCCCCAGCATTTT.

The chain is built from TRBV5-1 and TRBJ2-2; D gene ambiguous. CDR1 is SGHRS, CDR2 YFSETQ, per germline. The length of the CDR3 is 15 residues. V was clipped by 3 bases and J by 6 bases, with 15 bases between them. The CDR3 spells CASSSARNEAGELFF. The CDR3 DNA is TGCGCCAGCAGCTCCGCCCGGAATGAGGCCGGGGAGCTGTTTTTT.

CDR3 coding DNA: TGTGCCAGCGGGGGACAGGGTTATTCACCCCTCCACTTT. It translates to CASGGQGYSPLHF. The chain recombines TRBV2 with TRBJ1-6; 9 bases fit TRBD1. The germline CDR1 and CDR2 sequences are SNHLY and FYNNEI. The CDR3 has 13 amino acids. J gave up 8 bases and V 8 bases, and 4 bases lay outside the gene matches. The full variable domain, its missing parts supplied by reference TRBV2 and TRBJ1-6, is EPEVTQTPSHQVTQMGQEVILRCVPISNHLYFYWYRQILGQKVEFLVSFYNNEISEKSEIFDDQFSVERPDGSNFTLKIRSTKLEDSAMYFCASGGQGYSPLHFGNGTRLTVT.